A single sample is the source of the 27 T cell receptor beta chains below, sequenced in a study of chemoradiotherapy in HPV16-positive cancers. Profiled with immunoSEQ multiplex PCR; TCRdb holds only in-frame clones, not every one. The sample contains tens of thousands of clones, 85% to 95% of which appear only once. The sample here was blood, taken from a patient who underwent chemoradiotherapy. The origin of the receptors is a human donor with HPV-associated anogenital cancer.

J is TRBJ2-3 and V is TRBV25-1, with a tentative D call TRBD2 (6 bases). Trimming stripped 1 base from V and 4 bases from J, with 12 bases between. Germline loops: CDR1 MGHDK, CDR2 SYGVNS. The CDR3 has 15 amino acids. DNA of the CDR3: TGTGCCAGCAGTGAATTTTACGGGAGTCCAGATACGCAGTATTTT. It codes for CASSEFYGSPDTQYF.

The chain recombines TRBV28 with TRBJ2-1; 8 bases map to TRBD1. The CDR3 spans 15 residues. Germline V gene sequence: CDR1 MDHEN, CDR2 SYDVKM. Trimming took 5 bases from V and 3 from J; bases not matched to a gene: 6. For the CDR3, the DNA is TGTGCCAGCAGTCCTGCCGGGACAGGCTACAATGAGCAGTTCTTC. Protein product: CASSPAGTGYNEQFF.

The genes are TRBV6-5 and TRBJ2-1; TRBD2 agrees at 10 bases. Germline V gene sequence: CDR1 MNHEY, CDR2 SVGAGI. V lost 6 bases to trimming and J lost 0 bases; unmatched junction nucleotides: 2. The CDR3 extends over 15 amino acids. CDR3 loop: CASSGLADSYNEQFF. The CDR3 DNA sequence: TGTGCCAGCAGCGGACTAGCGGACTCCTACAATGAGCAGTTCTTC.

This clone was seen once. The chain combines TRBV7-7 with TRBJ2-5, with TRBD2 matching over 14 bases. Per germline, CDR1 SSHAT and CDR2 FNYEAQ (reference sequence). The CDR3 runs to 17 residues. Trimming removed 3 bases from V and 5 bases from J; junction bases left unmatched: 8. The CDR3 spells CASSLTGTSGGGETQYF. The CDR3 DNA follows: TGTGCCAGCAGCTTGACCGGGACTAGCGGGGGTGGGGAGACCCAGTACTTC. The whole variable domain, filled in from reference TRBV7-7 and TRBJ2-5, reads GAGVSQSPRYKVTKRGQDVTLRCDPISSHATLYWYQQALGQGPEFLTYFNYEAQPDKSGLPSDRFSAERPEGSISTLTIQRTEQRDSAMYRCASSLTGTSGGGETQYFGPGTRLLVL.

Comments on this clone: A read error may account for a junction end that differs from germline. This chain joins TRBV10-3 and TRBJ1-5, with D uncertain. The germline V gene has CDR1 ENHRY and CDR2 SYGVKD. The length of the CDR3 is 14 residues. CDR3: CAISELGDNQPQHF. The CDR3 region has the DNA TGTGCGATCAGCGAGTTGGGAGACAATCAGCCCCAGCATTTT.

A remark on this clone: This specimen includes other DNA sequences encoding the same CDR3. The chain couples TRBV7-2 to TRBJ1-1; D is perhaps TRBD1 (6 bases). The V gene lost 4 bases and the J gene lost 7 bases, with 13 bases spanning the gap. Looked up from germline, CDR1 is SGHTA and CDR2 is FQGNSA. This CDR3 contains 13 residues. CDR3 in DNA: TGTGCCAGCAGCTCCACAGGGTCCCTTGAAGCTTTCTTT. Protein: CASSSTGSLEAFF.

The chain carries TRBV6-5 and TRBJ2-7; D not certain. The CDR3 is 14 amino acids. The V and J ends lost 3 bases and 2 bases respectively, with 11 bases between them. Germline-derived CDR1 and CDR2 are MNHEY and SVGAGI. CDR3 coding DNA: TGTGCCAGCAGTTATGCCAACCTCCCCTACGAGCAGTACTTC. Encoded protein: CASSYANLPYEQYF.

This clone was seen only once. The chain carries TRBV11-2 and TRBJ2-5; 7 nucleotides line up with TRBD2. The ends lost 8 bases at V and 6 bases at J; junction bases unmatched: 18. The CDR3 has 16 amino acids. The germline CDR1 and CDR2 sequences are SGHAT and FQNNGV. CDR3 in amino acids: CASVGLVGASSKTQYF. DNA for the CDR3: TGTGCCAGCGTTGGACTAGTCGGGGCGTCCAGCAAGACCCAGTACTTC.

V and J are TRBV6-5 and TRBJ1-1, with TRBD1 as a possible D gene (6 bases). Trimming stripped 8 bases from V and 4 bases from J, with 14 bases between. Germline V gene sequence: CDR1 MNHEY, CDR2 SVGAGI. The length of the CDR3 is 13 residues. DNA for the CDR3: TGTGCCAGCTTGCGGGGGGCCGGCACTGAAGCTTTCTTT. Encoded protein: CASLRGAGTEAFF.

V usage is TRBV5-6 and J usage is TRBJ2-3; the D gene is possibly TRBD1 (6 bases). The V and J ends lost 4 bases and 0 bases respectively, with 15 bases between them. The CDR3 covers 16 residues. From germline, CDR1 is SGHDT and CDR2 YYEEEE. The DNA for the CDR3 is TGTGCCAGCAGCCTGACGTGGGGGCCTAGCACAGATACGCAGTATTTT. Translated: CASSLTWGPSTDTQYF. Full variable domain (outside the CDR3, taken from reference TRBV5-6 and TRBJ2-3): DAGVTQSPTHLIKTRGQQVTLRCSPKSGHDTVSWYQQALGQGPQFIFQYYEEEERQRGNFPDRFSGHQFPNYSSELNVNALLLGDSALYLCASSLTWGPSTDTQYFGPGTRLTVL.

The chain employs TRBV5-6 and TRBJ1-4; no reliable D call. The CDR3 extends over 14 amino acids. The V and J ends lost 2 bases and 3 bases respectively, with 8 bases between them. Germline-derived CDR1 and CDR2 are SGHDT and YYEEEE. The CDR3 sequence: CASSFVESNEKLFF. As DNA, the CDR3 is TGTGCCAGCAGCTTTGTCGAGTCTAATGAAAAACTGTTTTTT.

This chain connects TRBV19 to TRBJ2-7; 7 nucleotides align to TRBD1. The CDR3 has 14 residues. Germline-derived CDR1 and CDR2 are LNHDA and SQIVND (reference sequence). V shed 5 bases and J 2 bases; nucleotides not matched to a gene: 6. CDR3 coding DNA: TGTGCCAGTAGTCTCTCGGGACAGACCTACGAGCAGTACTTC. Its protein is CASSLSGQTYEQYF.

This rearrangement joins TRBV7-3 to TRBJ2-2; D unclear. Trimming stripped 2 bases from V and 1 base from J, with 5 bases between. The CDR3 has 14 residues. Per the germline V gene, CDR1 is SGHTA and CDR2 is FQGTGA. CDR3 amino acids: CASSLGRNTGELFF. Written as DNA, the CDR3 is TGTGCCAGCAGCTTAGGCCGGAACACCGGGGAGCTGTTTTTT.

The V call is TRBV7-3, the J call TRBJ2-1, with unresolved D. Germline V gene sequence: CDR1 SGHTA, CDR2 FQGTGA. Trimming shortened V by 5 bases and J by 7 bases, and 15 bases separated the two germline ends. This CDR3 region has 14 residues. The CDR3 DNA reads TGTGCCAGCAGCCTCCCCTCCAGCGAGAATGAGCAGTTCTTC. It codes for CASSLPSSENEQFF.

This chain uses TRBV6-6 with TRBJ1-2; D is unresolved. The CDR3 totals 13 residues. The germline V and J ends were trimmed by 6 bases and 6 bases, with 14 bases remaining between them. CDR1 MNHNY and CDR2 SVGAGI come from the germline V gene (reference sequence). The CDR3 nucleotides are TGTGCCAGCAGCCGCACGTATTCGGATGGCTACACCTTC. Amino acid sequence: CASSRTYSDGYTF.

The CDR3 nucleotides read TGTGCCAGTGGGGTGACAGGGAACACCGGGGAGCTGTTTTTT. Protein product: CASGVTGNTGELFF. The rearrangement links TRBV19 to TRBJ2-2, with D possibly matching TRBD1 (6 bases). This CDR3 has 14 residues. V lost 8 bases and J 1 base, leaving 11 bases between the germline ends. In germline, CDR1 is LNHDA, CDR2 SQIVND (reference sequence).

The genes are TRBV6-4 and TRBJ2-2, with D uncertain. The CDR3 length is 13 residues. In germline, CDR1 is MRHNA, CDR2 SNTAGT. Trimming took off 6 bases at V and 3 bases at J, with 8 bases between the two ends. CDR3 in amino acids: CASSGQDTGELFF. CDR3 coding DNA: TGTGCCAGCAGCGGGCAGGACACCGGGGAGCTGTTTTTT.

This sequence joins TRBV7-9 and TRBJ2-5; D not resolved. Trimming cost V 4 bases and J 3 bases, with 6 bases left between them. The CDR3 contains 12 residues. Germline lookup yields CDR1 SEHNR and CDR2 FQNEAQ (reference sequence). The CDR3 loop reads CASSSMEETQYF. The DNA for the CDR3 is TGTGCCAGCAGCTCCATGGAAGAGACCCAGTACTTC.

This clone appeared a few times. This chain's CDR3 is CASSLDSPALGPQHF. The DNA for the CDR3 is TGTGCCAGCAGTCTCGACAGTCCCGCCTTAGGGCCCCAGCATTTT. The chain employs TRBV6-1 and TRBJ1-5; a possible D gene is TRBD1 (5 bases). CDR3 size: 15 residues. Germline values: CDR1 MNHNS, CDR2 SASEGT. Trimming cost V 5 bases and J 9 bases, with 20 bases left between them.

This clone was recorded a few times. This sequence joins TRBV7-9 and TRBJ2-5; D unclear. Germline V lookup: CDR1 SEHNR, CDR2 FQNEAQ (reference sequence). This CDR3 region has 13 residues. V gave up 6 bases and J gave up 2 bases, with 10 bases separating them. The CDR3, as DNA: TGTGCCAGCAGTCCCGAGGAGCAAGAGACCCAGTACTTC. As protein: CASSPEEQETQYF.

The rearrangement links TRBV27 to TRBJ2-2, with no clear D. Trimming pared 6 bases from V and 0 bases from J, leaving 8 bases between. The CDR3 has 14 amino acids. Germline CDR1 and CDR2: MNHEY and SMNVEV (reference sequence). CDR3 DNA: TGTGCCAGCAGAGCCTACTCGAACACCGGGGAGCTGTTTTTT. Protein product: CASRAYSNTGELFF.

V and J are TRBV28 and TRBJ1-4; D is ambiguous. The CDR3 consists of 14 residues. Germline CDR1 reads MDHEN; CDR2 reads SYDVKM. V was clipped by 5 bases and J by 11 bases, with 18 bases between them. The CDR3 DNA follows: TGTGCCAGCAGTGACGGCCACCCTTCTCGGAAACTGTTTTTT. Translation gives CASSDGHPSRKLFF.

The CDR3 is CASSDGVSYEQYF. Here the CDR3 DNA reads TGTGCCAGCAGTGACGGGGTCTCCTACGAGCAGTACTTC. The chain recombines TRBV6-1 with TRBJ2-7; D might be TRBD2 (5 bases). V shed 3 bases and J shed 0 bases, with 6 bases lying between them. Germline assignment: CDR1 MNHNS and CDR2 SASEGT. The CDR3 loop spans 13 amino acids.

The chain combines TRBV11-3 with TRBJ2-1; a possible D gene is TRBD2 (7 bases). The CDR3 runs 16 residues. Trimming stripped 6 bases from V and 1 base from J, with 16 bases between. Germline V CDR1 and CDR2: SGHNT, YENEEA. CDR3: CASSEGGGLSYNEQFF. CDR3 coding DNA: TGTGCCAGCAGTGAGGGGGGGGGCCTGTCCTACAATGAGCAGTTCTTC.

This chain connects TRBV6-1 to TRBJ1-2, with a weak D call TRBD1 (6 bases). V dropped 4 bases and J dropped 0 bases, with 12 bases sitting between them. CDR1 and CDR2 (germline): MNHNS, SASEGT. The CDR3 runs to 15 residues. The CDR3 nucleotides read TGTGCCAGCAGTGTTCTGGGGGCCACTAACTATGGCTACACCTTC. This encodes CASSVLGATNYGYTF.

This clone was detected only once. The genes are TRBV11-2 and TRBJ1-3; tentative D call: TRBD1 (5 bases). CDR1 is SGHAT and CDR2 is FQNNGV in the germline V gene. CDR3 size: 13 residues. Trimming took 11 bases from V and 1 from J, leaving 12 bases between them. The CDR3 DNA follows: TGTGCCGGGGGGTCGGGTTCTGGAAACACCATATATTTT. It encodes CAGGSGSGNTIYF. Full variable domain (rest looked up from reference TRBV11-2 and TRBJ1-3): EAGVAQSPRYKIIEKRQSVAFWCNPISGHATLYWYQQILGQGPKLLIQFQNNGVVDDSQLPKDRFSAERLKGVDSTLKIQPAKLEDSAVYLCAGGSGSGNTIYFGEGSWLTVV.

V is TRBV11-2 and J is TRBJ2-1, with 14 bases identical to TRBD2. V lost 7 bases, J lost 3 bases, and 11 bases stayed unmatched. Germline CDR1 and CDR2: SGHAT and FQNNGV. This CDR3 comprises 18 residues. CDR3 loop: CASTTGLAGANFYNEQFF. The CDR3 coding sequence is TGTGCCAGCACGACGGGACTAGCGGGGGCAAATTTCTACAATGAGCAGTTCTTC.